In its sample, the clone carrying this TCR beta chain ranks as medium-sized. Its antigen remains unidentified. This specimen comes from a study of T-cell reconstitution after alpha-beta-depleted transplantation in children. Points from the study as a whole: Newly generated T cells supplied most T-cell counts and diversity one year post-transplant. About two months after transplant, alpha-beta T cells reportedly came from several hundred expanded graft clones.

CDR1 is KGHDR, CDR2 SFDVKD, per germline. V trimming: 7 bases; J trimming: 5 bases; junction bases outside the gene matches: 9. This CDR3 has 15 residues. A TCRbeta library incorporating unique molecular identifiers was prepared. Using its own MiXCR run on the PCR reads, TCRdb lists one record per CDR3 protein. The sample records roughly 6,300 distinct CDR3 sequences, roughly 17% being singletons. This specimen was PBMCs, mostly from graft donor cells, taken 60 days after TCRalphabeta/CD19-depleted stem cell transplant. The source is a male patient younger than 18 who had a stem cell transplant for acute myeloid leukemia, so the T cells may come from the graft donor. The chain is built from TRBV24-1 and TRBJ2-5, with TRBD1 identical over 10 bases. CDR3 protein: CATSRGDRGRETQYF. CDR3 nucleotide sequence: TGTGCCACCAGCCGAGGGGACAGGGGTCGGGAGACCCAGTACTTC.